This record covers a single TCR beta chain. In TCRdb, the RT-PCR reads were re-called with MiXCR into one record per CDR3 protein. The table shows about 680,000 distinct CDR3 sequences, with 13% to 15% occurring only once. The CDR3 totals 13 residues. The germline CDR1 and CDR2 sequences are DFQATT and SNEGSKA (reference sequence). V was pared by 6 bases and J by 4 bases, with 6 bases of the junction left unmatched. This clonotype originated in a female donor in good health, serving as a healthy control. The V gene is TRBV20-1, the J gene TRBJ2-5, with TRBD1 matching over 9 bases. Sequenced input: memory CD4+ T cells from blood. The CDR3 loop is CSARTGVGETQYF. CDR3 in DNA: TGCAGTGCGAGGACAGGGGTAGGAGAGACCCAGTACTTC.